This T cell receptor beta chain was retrieved from a study of tumor-infiltrating lymphocytes in primary liver carcinoma. Co-extracted RNA and DNA came from approximately 20-30 mg of unsorted bulk tissue. CDR3 length: 15 amino acids. Germline values: CDR1 MDHEN, CDR2 SYDVKM. Details on this clonotype: One junction end disagrees with the germline gene, perhaps due to a read error.

The investigators made TCR beta cDNA from about 0.45 ug total RNA, using a constant-region primer. Modified slightly, ARM-PCR produced TCR beta libraries over three nested multiplex PCR rounds. The study ran its first two PCR rounds for roughly 11 cycles each, using TRBV1-TRBV30 forward primers and a C-beta reverse primer. MiXCR, run by TCRdb on the multiplex PCR reads, gives a single entry per CDR3 protein. The sample lists 95,000 to 150,000 distinct CDR3 sequences, around 70% seen once, with over 6.5% in the top ten. The TCR originated in a woman aged 60-75 years with primary liver carcinoma and hepatitis B virus infection. The chain employs TRBV28 and TRBJ2-2, with a possible D match to TRBD2 (5 bases). The sample comprised tumor-adjacent normal liver tissue. Written as DNA, the CDR3 is TGTGCCAGCAGTTTAGCAGAGTCGAGCACCGGGGAGCTGTTATTT. As protein: CASSLAESSTGELLF.